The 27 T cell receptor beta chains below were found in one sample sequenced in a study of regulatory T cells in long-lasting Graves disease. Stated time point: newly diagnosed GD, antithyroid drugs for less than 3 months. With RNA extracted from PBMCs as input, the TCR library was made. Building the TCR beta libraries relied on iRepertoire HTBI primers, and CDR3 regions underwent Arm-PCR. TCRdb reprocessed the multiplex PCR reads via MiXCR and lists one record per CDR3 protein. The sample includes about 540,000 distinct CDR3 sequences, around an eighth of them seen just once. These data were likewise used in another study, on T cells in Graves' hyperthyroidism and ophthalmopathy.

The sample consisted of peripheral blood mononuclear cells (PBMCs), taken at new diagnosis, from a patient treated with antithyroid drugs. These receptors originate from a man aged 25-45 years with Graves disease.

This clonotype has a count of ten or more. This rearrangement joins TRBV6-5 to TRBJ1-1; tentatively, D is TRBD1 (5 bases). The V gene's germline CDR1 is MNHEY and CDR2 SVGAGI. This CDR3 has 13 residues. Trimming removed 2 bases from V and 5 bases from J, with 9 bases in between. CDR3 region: CASSYPQGTEAFF. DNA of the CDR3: TGTGCCAGCAGTTACCCCCAGGGAACTGAAGCTTTCTTT.

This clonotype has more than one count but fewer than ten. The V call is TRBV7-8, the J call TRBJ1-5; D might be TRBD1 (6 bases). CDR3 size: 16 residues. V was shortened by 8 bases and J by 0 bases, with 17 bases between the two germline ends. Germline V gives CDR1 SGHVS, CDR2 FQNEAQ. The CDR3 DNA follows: TGTGCCAGCTCCTACGCCGGACAGACTAGCAATCAGCCCCAGCATTTT. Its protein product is CASSYAGQTSNQPQHF.

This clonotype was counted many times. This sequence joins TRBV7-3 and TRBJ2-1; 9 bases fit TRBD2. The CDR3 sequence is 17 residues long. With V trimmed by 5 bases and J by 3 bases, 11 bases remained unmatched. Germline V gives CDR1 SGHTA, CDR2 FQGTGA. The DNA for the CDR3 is TGTGCCAGCAGCCCCCTCATAGCGGGAGATATCTACAATGAGCAGTTCTTC. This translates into CASSPLIAGDIYNEQFF.

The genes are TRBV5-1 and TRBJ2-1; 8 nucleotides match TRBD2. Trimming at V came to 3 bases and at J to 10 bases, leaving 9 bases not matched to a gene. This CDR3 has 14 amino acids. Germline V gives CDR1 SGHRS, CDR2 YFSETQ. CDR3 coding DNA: TGCGCCAGCAGCTCGGGGGGGCCGGGTCGGGAGCAGTTCTTC. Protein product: CASSSGGPGREQFF.

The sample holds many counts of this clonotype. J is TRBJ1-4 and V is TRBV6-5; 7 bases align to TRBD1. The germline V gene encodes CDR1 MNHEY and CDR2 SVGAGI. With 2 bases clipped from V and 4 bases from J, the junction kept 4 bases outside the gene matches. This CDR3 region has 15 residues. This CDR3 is CASSYTGTVNEKLFF. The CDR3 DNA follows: TGTGCCAGCAGTTACACCGGGACAGTTAATGAAAAACTGTTTTTT.

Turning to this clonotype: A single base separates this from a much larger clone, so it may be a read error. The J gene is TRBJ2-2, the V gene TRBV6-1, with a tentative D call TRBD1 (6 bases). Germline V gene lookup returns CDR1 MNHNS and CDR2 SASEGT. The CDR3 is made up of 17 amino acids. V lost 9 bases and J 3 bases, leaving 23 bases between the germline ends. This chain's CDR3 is CASIYQSDRRYTGELFF. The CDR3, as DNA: TGTGCCAGTATCTACCAAAGTGACAGGAGATACACCGGGGAGCTGTTTTTT.

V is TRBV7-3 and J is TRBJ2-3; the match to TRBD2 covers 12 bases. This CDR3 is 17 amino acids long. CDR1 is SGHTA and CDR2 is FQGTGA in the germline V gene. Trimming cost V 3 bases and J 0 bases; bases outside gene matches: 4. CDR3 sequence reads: CASSLGLAGTSTDTQYF. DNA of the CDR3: TGTGCCAGCAGCTTGGGACTAGCGGGTACTAGCACAGATACGCAGTATTTT.

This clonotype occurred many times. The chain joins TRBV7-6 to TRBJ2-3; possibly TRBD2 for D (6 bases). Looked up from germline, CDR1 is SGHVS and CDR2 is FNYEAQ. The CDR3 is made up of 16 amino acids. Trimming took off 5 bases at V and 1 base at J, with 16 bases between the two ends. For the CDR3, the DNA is TGTGCCAGCAGCCTTGGAGGGCCGTCTCGCACAGATACGCAGTATTTT. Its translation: CASSLGGPSRTDTQYF.

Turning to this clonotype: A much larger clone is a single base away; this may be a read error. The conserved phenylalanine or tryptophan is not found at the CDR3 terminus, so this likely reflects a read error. The CDR3 DNA reads TGTGCCACCAGCACCGGGACCGCTAGCACAGATACGCAGTATTTA. This sequence encodes CATSTGTASTDTQYL. The genes are TRBV24-1 and TRBJ2-3; D may be TRBD1 or TRBD2 (5 bases each). The germline V gene has CDR1 KGHDR and CDR2 SFDVKD. This CDR3 has 15 residues. Trimming stripped 7 bases from V and 0 bases from J, with 13 bases between.

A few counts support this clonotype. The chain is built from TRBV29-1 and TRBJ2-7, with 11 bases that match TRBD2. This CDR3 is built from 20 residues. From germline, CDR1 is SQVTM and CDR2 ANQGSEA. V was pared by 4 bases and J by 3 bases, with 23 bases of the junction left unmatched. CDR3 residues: CSVVRRTSGSTRELLYEQYF. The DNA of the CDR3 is TGCAGCGTTGTTAGACGGACTAGCGGGTCTACCCGTGAGCTACTCTACGAGCAGTACTTC.

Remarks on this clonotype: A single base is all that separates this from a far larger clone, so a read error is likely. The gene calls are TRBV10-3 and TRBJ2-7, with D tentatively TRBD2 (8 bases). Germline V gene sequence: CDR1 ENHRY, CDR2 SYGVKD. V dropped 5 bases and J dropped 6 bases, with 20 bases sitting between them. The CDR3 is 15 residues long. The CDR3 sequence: CAISYGGGQGGEQYF. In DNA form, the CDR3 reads TGTGCCATCAGTTACGGCGGGGGGCAGGGGGGCGAGCAGTACTTC.

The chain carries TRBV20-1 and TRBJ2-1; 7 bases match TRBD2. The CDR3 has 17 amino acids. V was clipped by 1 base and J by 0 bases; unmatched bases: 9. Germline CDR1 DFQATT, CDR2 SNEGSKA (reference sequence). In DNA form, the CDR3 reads TGCAGTGCTAGAGTTGCGGGAGCATTAAGCTCCTACAATGAGCAGTTCTTC. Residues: CSARVAGALSSYNEQFF.

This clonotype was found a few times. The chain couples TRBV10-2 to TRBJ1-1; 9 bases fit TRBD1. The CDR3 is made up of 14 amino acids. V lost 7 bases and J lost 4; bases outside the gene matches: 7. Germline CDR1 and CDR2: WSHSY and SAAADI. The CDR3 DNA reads TGCGCCAGCAACCTACAGGGGGCCATCACTGAAGCTTTCTTT. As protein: CASNLQGAITEAFF.

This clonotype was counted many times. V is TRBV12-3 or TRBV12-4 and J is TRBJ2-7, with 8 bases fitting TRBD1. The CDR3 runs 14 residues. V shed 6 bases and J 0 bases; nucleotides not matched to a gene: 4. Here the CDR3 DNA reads TGTGCCAGCAGGGGGACAGGCTCCTCCTACGAGCAGTACTTC. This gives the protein CASRGTGSSYEQYF.

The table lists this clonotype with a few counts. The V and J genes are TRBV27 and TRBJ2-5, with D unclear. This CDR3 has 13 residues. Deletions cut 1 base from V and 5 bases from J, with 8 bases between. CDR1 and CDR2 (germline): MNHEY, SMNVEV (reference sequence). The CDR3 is CASSLWIGETQYF. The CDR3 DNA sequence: TGTGCCAGCAGTTTATGGATAGGTGAGACCCAGTACTTC.

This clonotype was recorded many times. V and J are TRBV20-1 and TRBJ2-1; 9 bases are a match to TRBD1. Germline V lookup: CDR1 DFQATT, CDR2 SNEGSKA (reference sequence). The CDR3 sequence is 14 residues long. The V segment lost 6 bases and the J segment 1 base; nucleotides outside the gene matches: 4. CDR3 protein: CSAKTGGSYNEQFF. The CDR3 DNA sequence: TGCAGTGCCAAGACAGGGGGGTCCTACAATGAGCAGTTCTTC.

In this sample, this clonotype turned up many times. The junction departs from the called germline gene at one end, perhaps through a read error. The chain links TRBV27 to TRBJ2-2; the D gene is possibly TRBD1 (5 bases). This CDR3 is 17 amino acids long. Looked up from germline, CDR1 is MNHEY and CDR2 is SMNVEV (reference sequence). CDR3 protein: CASSISRQLTNTGELFF. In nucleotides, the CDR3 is TGTGCCAGCAGTATATCTAGACAGTTGACGAACACCGGGGAGCTGTTTTTT.

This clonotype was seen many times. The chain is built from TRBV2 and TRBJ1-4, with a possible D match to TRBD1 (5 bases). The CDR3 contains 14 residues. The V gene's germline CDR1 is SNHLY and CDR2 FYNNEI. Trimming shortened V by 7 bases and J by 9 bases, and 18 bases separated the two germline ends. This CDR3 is CASKSGIEGKKLFF. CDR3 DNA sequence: TGTGCCAGCAAGAGCGGTATAGAGGGGAAAAAACTGTTTTTT. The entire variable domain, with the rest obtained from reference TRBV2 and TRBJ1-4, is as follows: EPEVTQTPSHQVTQMGQEVILRCVPISNHLYFYWYRQILGQKVEFLVSFYNNEISEKSEIFDDQFSVERPDGSNFTLKIRSTKLEDSAMYFCASKSGIEGKKLFFGSGTQLSVL.

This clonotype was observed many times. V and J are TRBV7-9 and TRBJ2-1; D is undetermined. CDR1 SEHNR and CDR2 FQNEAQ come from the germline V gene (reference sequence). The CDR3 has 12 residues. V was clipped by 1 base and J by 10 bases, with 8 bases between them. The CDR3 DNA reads TGTGCCAGCAGCTTAGAGCCGGAGGAGCAGTTCTTC. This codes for CASSLEPEEQFF.

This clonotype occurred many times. The CDR3 spells CASSLAGYAQPQHF. The CDR3 bases are TGTGCCAGCAGTTTAGCGGGTTATGCTCAGCCCCAGCATTTT. This sequence joins TRBV28 and TRBJ1-5; D is unclear. Germline CDR1 is MDHEN and CDR2 is SYDVKM. This CDR3 is 14 amino acids long. With 2 bases removed from V and 6 bases from J, the gap between germline ends came to 11 bases. Full variable domain (missing parts from reference TRBV28 and TRBJ1-5): DVKVTQSSRYLVKRTGEKVFLECVQDMDHENMFWYRQDPGLGLRLIYFSYDVKMKEKGDIPEGYSVSREKKERFSLILESASTNQTSMYLCASSLAGYAQPQHFGDGTRLSIL.

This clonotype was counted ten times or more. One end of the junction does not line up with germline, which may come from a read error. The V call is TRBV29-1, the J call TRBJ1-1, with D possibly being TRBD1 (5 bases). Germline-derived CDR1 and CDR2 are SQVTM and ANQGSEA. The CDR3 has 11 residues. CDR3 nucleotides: TGCAGCGTTGATGGGGACGGAAGGAAAATCTTT. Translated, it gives CSVDGDGRKIF.

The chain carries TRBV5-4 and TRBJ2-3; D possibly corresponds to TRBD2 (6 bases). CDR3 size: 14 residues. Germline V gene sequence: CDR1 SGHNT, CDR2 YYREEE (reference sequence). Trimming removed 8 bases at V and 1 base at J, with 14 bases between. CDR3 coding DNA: TGTGCCAGTCGATTCGGGGGTGGCACAGATACGCAGTATTTT. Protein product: CASRFGGGTDTQYF.

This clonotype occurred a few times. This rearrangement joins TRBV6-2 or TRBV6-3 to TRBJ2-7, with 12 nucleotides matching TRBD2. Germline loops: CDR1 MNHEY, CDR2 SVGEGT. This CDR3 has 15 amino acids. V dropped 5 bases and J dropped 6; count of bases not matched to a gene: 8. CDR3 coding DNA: TGTGCCAGCAGTACCAACCTAGCGGGAGGGGCCGAGCAGTACTTC. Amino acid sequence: CASSTNLAGGAEQYF.

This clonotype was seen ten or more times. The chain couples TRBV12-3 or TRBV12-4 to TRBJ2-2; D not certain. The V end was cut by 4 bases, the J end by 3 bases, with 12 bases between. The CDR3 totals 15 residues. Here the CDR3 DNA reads TGTGCCAGCAGTTCGAGAAACCTCTACACCGGGGAGCTGTTTTTT. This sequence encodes CASSSRNLYTGELFF.

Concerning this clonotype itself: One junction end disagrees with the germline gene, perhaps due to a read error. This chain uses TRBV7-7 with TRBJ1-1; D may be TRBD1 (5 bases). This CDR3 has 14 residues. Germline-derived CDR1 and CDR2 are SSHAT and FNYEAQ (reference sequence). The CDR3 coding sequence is TGTGCTAGCAGCGCGGGGGGACCGAACACTGAAGCTTTCTTT. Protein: CASSAGGPNTEAFF.

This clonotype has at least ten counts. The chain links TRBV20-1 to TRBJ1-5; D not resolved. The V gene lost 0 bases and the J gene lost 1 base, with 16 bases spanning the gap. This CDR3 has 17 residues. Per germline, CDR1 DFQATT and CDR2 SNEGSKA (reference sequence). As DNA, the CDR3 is TGCAGTGCTAGAGATCTTTTGGCAGGCGGAAGCAATCAGCCCCAGCATTTT. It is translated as CSARDLLAGGSNQPQHF.

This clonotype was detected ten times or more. Here the CDR3 reads CATSPPGLAGVGEQFF. The DNA for the CDR3 is TGTGCCACCTCTCCACCGGGACTAGCGGGAGTGGGTGAGCAGTTCTTC. The chain uses TRBV24-1 and TRBJ2-1, with 14 bases that match TRBD2. The CDR3 consists of 16 residues. Germline loops: CDR1 KGHDR, CDR2 SFDVKD. The J segment lost 9 bases and the V segment lost 9 bases, leaving 12 bases of the junction unmatched.